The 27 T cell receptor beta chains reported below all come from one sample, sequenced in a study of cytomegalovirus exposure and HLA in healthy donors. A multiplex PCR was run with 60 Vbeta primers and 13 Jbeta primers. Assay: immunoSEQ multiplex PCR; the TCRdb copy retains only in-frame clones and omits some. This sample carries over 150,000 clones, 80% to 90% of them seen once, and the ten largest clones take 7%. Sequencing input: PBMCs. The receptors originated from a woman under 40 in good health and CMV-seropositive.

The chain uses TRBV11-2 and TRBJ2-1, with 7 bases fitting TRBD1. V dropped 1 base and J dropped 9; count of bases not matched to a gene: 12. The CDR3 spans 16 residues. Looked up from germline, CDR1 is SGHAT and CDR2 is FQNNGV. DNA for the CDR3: TGTGCCAGCAGCTTAGCCCCCCGACAGGGAAGAATTGAGCAGTTCTTC. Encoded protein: CASSLAPRQGRIEQFF. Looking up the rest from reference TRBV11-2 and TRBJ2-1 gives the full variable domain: EAGVAQSPRYKIIEKRQSVAFWCNPISGHATLYWYQQILGQGPKLLIQFQNNGVVDDSQLPKDRFSAERLKGVDSTLKIQPAKLEDSAVYLCASSLAPRQGRIEQFFGPGTRLTVL.

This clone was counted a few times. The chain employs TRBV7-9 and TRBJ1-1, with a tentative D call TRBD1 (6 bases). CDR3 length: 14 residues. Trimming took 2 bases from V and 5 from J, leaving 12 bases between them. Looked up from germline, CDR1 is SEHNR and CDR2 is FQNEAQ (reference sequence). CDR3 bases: TGTGCCAGCAGCTTATCACAGGGAGATACTGAAGCTTTCTTT. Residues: CASSLSQGDTEAFF.

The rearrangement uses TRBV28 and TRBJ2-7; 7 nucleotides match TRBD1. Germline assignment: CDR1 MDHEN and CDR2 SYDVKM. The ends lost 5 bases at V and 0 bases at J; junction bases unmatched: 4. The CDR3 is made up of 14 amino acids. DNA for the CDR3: TGTGCCAGCAGTAGGACAGGCGCCTCCTACGAGCAGTACTTC. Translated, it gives CASSRTGASYEQYF. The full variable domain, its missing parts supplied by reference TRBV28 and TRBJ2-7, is DVKVTQSSRYLVKRTGEKVFLECVQDMDHENMFWYRQDPGLGLRLIYFSYDVKMKEKGDIPEGYSVSREKKERFSLILESASTNQTSMYLCASSRTGASYEQYFGPGTRLTVT.

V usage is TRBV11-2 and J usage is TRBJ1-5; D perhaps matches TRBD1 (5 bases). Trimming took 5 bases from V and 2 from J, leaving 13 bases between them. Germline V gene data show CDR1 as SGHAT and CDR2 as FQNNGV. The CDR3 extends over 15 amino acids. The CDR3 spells CASSPQGGGNQPQHF. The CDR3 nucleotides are TGTGCCAGCAGCCCCCAGGGTGGGGGCAATCAGCCCCAGCATTTT.

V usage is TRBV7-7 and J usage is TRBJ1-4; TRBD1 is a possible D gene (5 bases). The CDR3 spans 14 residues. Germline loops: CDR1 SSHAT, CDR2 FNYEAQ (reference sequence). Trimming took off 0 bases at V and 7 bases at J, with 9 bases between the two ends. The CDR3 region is CASSLAGAGEKLFF. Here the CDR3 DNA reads TGTGCCAGCAGCTTAGCAGGGGCTGGTGAAAAACTGTTTTTT. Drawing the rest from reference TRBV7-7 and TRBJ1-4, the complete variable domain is GAGVSQSPRYKVTKRGQDVTLRCDPISSHATLYWYQQALGQGPEFLTYFNYEAQPDKSGLPSDRFSAERPEGSISTLTIQRTEQRDSAMYRCASSLAGAGEKLFFGSGTQLSVL.

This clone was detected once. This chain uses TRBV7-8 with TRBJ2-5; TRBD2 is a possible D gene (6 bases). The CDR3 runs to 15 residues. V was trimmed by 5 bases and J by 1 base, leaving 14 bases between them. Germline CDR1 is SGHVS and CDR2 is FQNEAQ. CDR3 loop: CASSPARGLQETQYF. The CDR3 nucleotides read TGTGCCAGCAGCCCCGCGCGGGGCCTCCAAGAGACCCAGTACTTC.

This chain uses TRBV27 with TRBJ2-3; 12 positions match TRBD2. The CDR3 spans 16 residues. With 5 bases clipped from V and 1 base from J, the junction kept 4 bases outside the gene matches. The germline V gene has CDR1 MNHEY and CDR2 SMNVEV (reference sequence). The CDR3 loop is CASSPRTSGGTDTQYF. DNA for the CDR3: TGTGCCAGCAGTCCCCGGACTAGCGGGGGCACAGATACGCAGTATTTT.

CDR3 region: CASSLRTESTDTQYF. The CDR3 DNA sequence: TGTGCCAGCAGCTTGAGGACAGAGAGCACAGATACGCAGTATTTT. The rearrangement links TRBV7-9 to TRBJ2-3, with a possible D match to TRBD1 (6 bases). CDR3 length equals 15 residues. The V gene's germline CDR1 is SEHNR and CDR2 FQNEAQ (reference sequence). Trimming removed 3 bases from V and 0 bases from J, with 10 bases in between.

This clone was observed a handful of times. The CDR3 DNA follows: TGCAGCGTTGGGGAGGGGACAGGGTTGGATCAGCCCCAGCATTTT. Translation gives CSVGEGTGLDQPQHF. V is TRBV29-1 and J is TRBJ1-5, with 9 nucleotides matching TRBD1. With V trimmed by 4 bases and J by 5 bases, 9 bases remained unmatched. Germline loops: CDR1 SQVTM, CDR2 ANQGSEA. The CDR3 runs to 15 residues.

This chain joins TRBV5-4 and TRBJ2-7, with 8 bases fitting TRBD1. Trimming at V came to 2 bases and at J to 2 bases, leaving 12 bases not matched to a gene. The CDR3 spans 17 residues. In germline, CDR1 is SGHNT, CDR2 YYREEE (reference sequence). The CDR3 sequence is CASSFRQGATIPYEQYF. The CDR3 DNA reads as TGTGCCAGCAGCTTTCGGCAGGGGGCGACTATACCCTACGAGCAGTACTTC.

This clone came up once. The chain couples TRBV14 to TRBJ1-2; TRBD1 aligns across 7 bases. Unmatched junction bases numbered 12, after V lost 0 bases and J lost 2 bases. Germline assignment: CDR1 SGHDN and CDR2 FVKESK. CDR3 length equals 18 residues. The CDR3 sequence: CASSQEPLGLQGNYGYTF. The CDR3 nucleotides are TGTGCCAGCAGCCAAGAACCCCTCGGCCTACAGGGGAACTATGGCTACACCTTC.

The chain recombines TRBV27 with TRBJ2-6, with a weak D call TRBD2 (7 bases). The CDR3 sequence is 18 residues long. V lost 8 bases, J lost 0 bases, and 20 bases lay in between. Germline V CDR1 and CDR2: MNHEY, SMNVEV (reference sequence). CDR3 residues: CASGSARGADSGANVLTF. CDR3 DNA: TGTGCCAGCGGGTCAGCCCGGGGGGCTGACTCTGGGGCCAACGTCCTGACTTTC.

CDR3 sequence reads: CASSPQGTGELFF. CDR3 DNA: TGTGCCAGCAGTCCCCAGGGCACCGGGGAGCTGTTTTTT. The rearrangement links TRBV28 to TRBJ2-2, with a tentative D call TRBD1 (5 bases). CDR3 length: 13 amino acids. Trimming removed 5 bases at V and 4 bases at J, with 8 bases between. Looked up from germline, CDR1 is MDHEN and CDR2 is SYDVKM.

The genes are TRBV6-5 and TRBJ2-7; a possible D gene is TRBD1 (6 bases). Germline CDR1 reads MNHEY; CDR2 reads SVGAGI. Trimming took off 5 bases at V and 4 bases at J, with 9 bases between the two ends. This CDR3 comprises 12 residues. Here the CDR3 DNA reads TGTGCCAGCAGTACGAGGGGGTACGAGCAGTACTTC. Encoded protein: CASSTRGYEQYF.

The CDR3 here is CASSLDGAYQPQHF. CDR3 sequence (DNA): TGTGCCAGCAGCTTAGATGGGGCGTATCAGCCCCAGCATTTT. The rearrangement joins TRBV7-2 to TRBJ1-5; D may be TRBD1 (5 bases). From germline, CDR1 is SGHTA and CDR2 FQGNSA. This CDR3 region has 14 residues. V was trimmed by 1 base and J by 5 bases, leaving 9 bases between them.

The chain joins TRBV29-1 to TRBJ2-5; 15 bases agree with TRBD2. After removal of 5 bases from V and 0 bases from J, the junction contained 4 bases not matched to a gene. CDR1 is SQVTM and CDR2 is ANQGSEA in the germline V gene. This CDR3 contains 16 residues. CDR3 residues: CSVKGLAGGNQETQYF. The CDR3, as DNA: TGCAGCGTTAAGGGACTAGCGGGGGGTAACCAAGAGACCCAGTACTTC.

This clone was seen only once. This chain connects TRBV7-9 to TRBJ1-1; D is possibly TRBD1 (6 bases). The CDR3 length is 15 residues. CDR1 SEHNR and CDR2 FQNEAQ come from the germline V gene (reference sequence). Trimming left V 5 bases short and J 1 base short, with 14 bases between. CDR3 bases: TGTGCCAGCAGCCGAGGGGGGGGTTCGAACACTGAAGCTTTCTTT. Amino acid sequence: CASSRGGGSNTEAFF.

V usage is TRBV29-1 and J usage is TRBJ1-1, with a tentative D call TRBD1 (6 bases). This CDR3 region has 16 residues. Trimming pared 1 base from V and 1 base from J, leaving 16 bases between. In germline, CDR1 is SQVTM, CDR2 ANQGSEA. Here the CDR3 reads CSVEAKKTGKNTEAFF. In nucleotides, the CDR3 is TGCAGCGTTGAAGCAAAAAAGACAGGAAAGAACACTGAAGCTTTCTTT.

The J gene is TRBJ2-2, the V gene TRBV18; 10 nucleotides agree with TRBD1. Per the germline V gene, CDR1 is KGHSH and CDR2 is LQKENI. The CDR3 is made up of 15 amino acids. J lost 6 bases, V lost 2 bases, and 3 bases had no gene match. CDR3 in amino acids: CASSPRTGGPGELFF. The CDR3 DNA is TGTGCCAGCTCACCAAGGACAGGGGGACCCGGGGAGCTGTTTTTT.

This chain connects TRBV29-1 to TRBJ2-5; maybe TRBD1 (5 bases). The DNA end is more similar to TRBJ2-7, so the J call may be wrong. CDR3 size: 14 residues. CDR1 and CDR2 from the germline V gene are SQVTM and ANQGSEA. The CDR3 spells CSASLTTASYEQYF. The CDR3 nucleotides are TGCAGCGCTTCTTTAACGACAGCGAGTTACGAGCAGTACTTC.

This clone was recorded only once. The CDR3 nucleotides read TGTGCCAGCCGATCTCCAAGACAGGGAGGAGAGACCCAGTACTTC. Its protein is CASRSPRQGGETQYF. The chain uses TRBV5-6 and TRBJ2-5; a possible D gene is TRBD1 (7 bases). This CDR3 region has 15 residues. V dropped 7 bases and J dropped 4 bases, with 20 bases sitting between them. Germline values: CDR1 SGHDT, CDR2 YYEEEE.

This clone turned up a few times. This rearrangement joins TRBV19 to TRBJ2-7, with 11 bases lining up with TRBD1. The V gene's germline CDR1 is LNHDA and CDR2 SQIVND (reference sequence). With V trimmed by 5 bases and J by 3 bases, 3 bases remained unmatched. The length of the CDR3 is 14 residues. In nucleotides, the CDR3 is TGTGCCAGTAGTCCGGGACAGGGGGACTACGAGCAGTACTTC. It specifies CASSPGQGDYEQYF.

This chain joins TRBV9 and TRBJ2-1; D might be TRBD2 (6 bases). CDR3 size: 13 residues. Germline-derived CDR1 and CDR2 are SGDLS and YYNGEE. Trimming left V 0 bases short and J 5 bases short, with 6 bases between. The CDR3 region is CASSVGGDNEQFF. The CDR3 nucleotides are TGTGCCAGCAGCGTAGGGGGGGACAATGAGCAGTTCTTC. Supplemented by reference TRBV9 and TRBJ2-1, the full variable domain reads DSGVTQTPKHLITATGQRVTLRCSPRSGDLSVYWYQQSLDQGLQFLIQYYNGEERAKGNILERFSAQQFPDLHSELNLSSLELGDSALYFCASSVGGDNEQFFGPGTRLTVL.

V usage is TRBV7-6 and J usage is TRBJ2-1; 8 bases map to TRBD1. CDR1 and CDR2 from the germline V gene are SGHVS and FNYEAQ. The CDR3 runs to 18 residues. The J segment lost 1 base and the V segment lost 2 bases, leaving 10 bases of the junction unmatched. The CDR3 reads CASSLTLATGGSYNEQFF. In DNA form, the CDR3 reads TGTGCCAGCAGCTTAACCCTAGCAACAGGGGGGTCCTACAATGAGCAGTTCTTC.

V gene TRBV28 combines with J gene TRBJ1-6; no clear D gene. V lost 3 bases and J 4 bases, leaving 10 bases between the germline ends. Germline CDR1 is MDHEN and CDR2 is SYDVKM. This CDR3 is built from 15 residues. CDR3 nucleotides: TGTGCCAGCAGTTTCCGCGCGGCGTATAATTCACCCCTCCACTTT. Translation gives CASSFRAAYNSPLHF.

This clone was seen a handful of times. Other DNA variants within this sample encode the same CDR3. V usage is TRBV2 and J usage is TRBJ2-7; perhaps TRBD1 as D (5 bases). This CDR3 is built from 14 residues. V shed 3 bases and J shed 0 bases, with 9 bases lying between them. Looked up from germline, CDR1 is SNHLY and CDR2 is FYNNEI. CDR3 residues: CASSEQGRSYEQYF. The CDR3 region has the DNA TGTGCCAGCAGTGAGCAGGGTCGCTCCTACGAGCAGTACTTC.

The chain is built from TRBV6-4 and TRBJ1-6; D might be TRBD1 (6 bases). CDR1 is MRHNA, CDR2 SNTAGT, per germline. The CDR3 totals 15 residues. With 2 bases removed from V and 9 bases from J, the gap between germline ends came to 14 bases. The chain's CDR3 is CASSDEGRGASPLHF. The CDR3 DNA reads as TGTGCCAGCAGTGACGAGGGTCGGGGGGCTTCACCCCTCCACTTT.